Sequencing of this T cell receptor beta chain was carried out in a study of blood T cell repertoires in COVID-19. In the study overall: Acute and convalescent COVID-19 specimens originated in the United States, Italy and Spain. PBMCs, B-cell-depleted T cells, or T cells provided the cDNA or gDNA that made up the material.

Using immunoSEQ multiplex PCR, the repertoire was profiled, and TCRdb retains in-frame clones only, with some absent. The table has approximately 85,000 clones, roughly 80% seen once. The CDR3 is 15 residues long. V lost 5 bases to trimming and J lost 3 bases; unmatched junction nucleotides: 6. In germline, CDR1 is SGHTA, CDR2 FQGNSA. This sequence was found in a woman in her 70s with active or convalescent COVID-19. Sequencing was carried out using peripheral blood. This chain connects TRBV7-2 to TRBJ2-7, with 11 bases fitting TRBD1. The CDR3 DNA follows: TGTGCCAGCAGCAGAGGACAGGGGGCTAGCTACGAGCAGTACTTC. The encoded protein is CASSRGQGASYEQYF.